Here is one T cell receptor beta chain with its context. The data were taken from a study of blood T cell repertoires in COVID-19. Study in general: Donors in the United States, Italy and Spain gave samples during acute or convalescent COVID-19. T cells, B-cell-depleted T cells, or PBMCs supplied cDNA or gDNA.

As handled by the study authors: From reference gene primer amplification, estimates of nucleated cell counts were derived. Repertoires were generated with immunoSEQ multiplex PCR, while TCRdb's copy carries only in-frame clones and drops some. The V and J calls and clone size are taken from that table; D and trimming were inferred from the DNA. The sample lists about 260,000 clones, around nine tenths occurring once. The V and J ends lost 2 bases and 4 bases respectively, with 8 bases between them. Germline-derived CDR1 and CDR2 are MNHEY and SVGEGT. The CDR3 has 14 amino acids. What was sequenced was peripheral blood. The chain carries TRBV6-2 or TRBV6-3 and TRBJ2-2; TRBD2 is a possible D gene (5 bases). This receptor was taken from a man in his forties who had recovered from COVID-19. CDR3 sequence: CASSYVAGTGELFF. CDR3 sequence (DNA): TGTGCCAGCAGTTACGTCGCGGGCACCGGGGAGCTGTTTTTT.